This TCR beta chain was recorded in a study of T-cell memory formation after mild COVID-19. TCRdb analysed the 5' RACE reads with MiXCR anew, one entry per CDR3 protein. This sample carries some 330,000 distinct CDR3 sequences, under 25% of them seen once, and the ten largest clones take approximately 12%. The CDR3 contains 12 residues. Trimming left V 7 bases short and J 7 bases short, with 17 bases between. Germline values: CDR1 SQVTM, CDR2 ANQGSEA. Worth noting for this clonotype: The antigen is undetermined.

Whole-study results and caveats: While clones contracting from day 15 to 85 were balanced between CD4 and CD8, later expanders leaned CD4+. CD4+ clones that contracted lay mainly in CM and EM; CD8+ ones lay in EMRA.

Sequencing used PBMCs or a T cell subset sorted from them (not recorded which). This sequence originates from an adult woman who had mild COVID-19 (a few samples of this study predate the infection). Cell type and time point are not known. This rearrangement joins TRBV29-1 to TRBJ2-7; TRBD2 might be the D (6 bases). This CDR3 is CSGWDSFGEQYF. The CDR3 DNA is TGCAGCGGGTGGGACTCCTTTGGGGAGCAGTACTTC.